These T cell receptor beta chains were read from a single sample in a study of T cells in Graves' hyperthyroidism and ophthalmopathy. TCRdb re-called the multiplex PCR reads with MiXCR, one entry per CDR3 protein. The table shows approximately 700,000 distinct CDR3 sequences, with about a sixth occurring only once. The sequenced sample was blood. These receptors all come from a man aged 18 to 35 with Graves' hyperthyroidism. Each CDR3 is given with its conserved first and last residue.

J gene | V gene | CDR3 protein
TRBJ2-3 | TRBV20-1 | CSASGSYRTDTQYF
TRBJ1-1 | TRBV12-5 | CASGLVLTGGAQFTEAFF
TRBJ2-1 | TRBV4-2 | CASSQDGLAADNEQFF
TRBJ1-2 | TRBV7-2 | CASSLTGTGDYGYTF
TRBJ1-2 | TRBV24-1 | CATSDQDGYGYTF
TRBJ2-1 | TRBV20-1 | CSAWKRRPYNEQFF
TRBJ2-1 | TRBV30 | CAWSVLWGRARPNEQFF
TRBJ2-2 | TRBV20-1 | CSAQSRGELFF
TRBJ2-1 | TRBV5-6 | CASSLELAGVVEQFF
TRBJ2-3 | TRBV6-1 | CASSEWRLSTDTQYF
TRBJ2-1 | TRBV12-3/TRBV12-4 | CASSLGMGGSKVEQFF
TRBJ2-6 | TRBV5-1 | CASSFYRSSGANVLTF
TRBJ1-4 | TRBV28 | CASSPGGRLNEKLFF
TRBJ2-3 | TRBV12-3/TRBV12-4 | CASSSGLAENTQYF
TRBJ2-7 | TRBV3-1 | CASSQDPGGGLSYEQYF
TRBJ2-3 | TRBV28 | CASSLWGTSSRGTQYF
TRBJ2-2 | TRBV7-8 | CASSAMLAGGNTGELFF
TRBJ2-1 | TRBV20-1 | CSARDTRLAGDYNEQFF
TRBJ1-5 | TRBV29-1 | CSVVQSSNQPQHF
TRBJ2-3 | TRBV7-3 | CASSLTYGESTDTQYF
TRBJ2-5 | TRBV12-3/TRBV12-4 | CASSVQGAQETQYF
TRBJ2-1 | TRBV7-8 | CASSTVRVAGVNEQFF
TRBJ2-1 | TRBV11-3 | CASAEIAGAYNEQFF
TRBJ2-6 | TRBV28 | CASSFGRGSGANVLTF
TRBJ2-7 | TRBV2 | CASIKDRSSYEQYF
TRBJ2-2 | TRBV3-1 | CASTAQRAGELFF
TRBJ2-2 | TRBV6-1 | CASTDRNTGELFF